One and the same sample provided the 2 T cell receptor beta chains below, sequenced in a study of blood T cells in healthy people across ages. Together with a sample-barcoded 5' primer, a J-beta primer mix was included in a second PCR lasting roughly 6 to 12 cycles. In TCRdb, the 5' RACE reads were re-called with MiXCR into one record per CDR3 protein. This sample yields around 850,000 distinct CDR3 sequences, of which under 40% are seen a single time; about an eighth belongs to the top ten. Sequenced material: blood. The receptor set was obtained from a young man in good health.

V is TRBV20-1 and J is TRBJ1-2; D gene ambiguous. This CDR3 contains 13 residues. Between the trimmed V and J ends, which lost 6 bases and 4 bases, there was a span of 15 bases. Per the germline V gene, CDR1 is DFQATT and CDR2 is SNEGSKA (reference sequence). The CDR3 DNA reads TGCAGTGCCCGGAAGGGTTTGGGCTATGGCTACACCTTC. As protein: CSARKGLGYGYTF.

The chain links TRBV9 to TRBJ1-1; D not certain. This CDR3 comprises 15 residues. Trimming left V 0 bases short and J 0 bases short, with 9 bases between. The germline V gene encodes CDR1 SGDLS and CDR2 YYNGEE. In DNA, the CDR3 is TGTGCCAGCAGCGTAGATCCCAACCTGAACACTGAAGCTTTCTTT. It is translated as CASSVDPNLNTEAFF.